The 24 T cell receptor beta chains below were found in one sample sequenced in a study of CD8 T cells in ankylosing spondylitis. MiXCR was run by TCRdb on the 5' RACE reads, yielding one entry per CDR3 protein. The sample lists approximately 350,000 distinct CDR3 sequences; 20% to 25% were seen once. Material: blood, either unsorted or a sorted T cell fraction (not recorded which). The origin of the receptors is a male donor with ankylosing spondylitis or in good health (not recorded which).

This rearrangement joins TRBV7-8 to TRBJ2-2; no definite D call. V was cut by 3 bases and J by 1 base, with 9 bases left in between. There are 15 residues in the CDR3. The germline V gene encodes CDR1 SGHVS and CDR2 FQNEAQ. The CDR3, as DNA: TGTGCCAGCAGCTTCGGCCCCGAGAACACCGGGGAGCTGTTTTTT. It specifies CASSFGPENTGELFF.

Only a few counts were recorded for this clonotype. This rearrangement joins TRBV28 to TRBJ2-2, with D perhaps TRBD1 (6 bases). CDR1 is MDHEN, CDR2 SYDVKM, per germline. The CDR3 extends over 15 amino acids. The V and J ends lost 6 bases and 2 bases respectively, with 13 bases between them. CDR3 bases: TGTGCCAGCAGCCCAGGACAGAGAAACACCGGGGAGCTGTTTTTT. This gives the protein CASSPGQRNTGELFF.

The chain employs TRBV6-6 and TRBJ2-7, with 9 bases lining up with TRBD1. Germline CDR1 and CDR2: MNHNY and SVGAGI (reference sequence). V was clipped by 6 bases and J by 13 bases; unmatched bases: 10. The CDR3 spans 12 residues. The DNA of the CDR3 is TGTGCCAGCAGCCCTTACGGGACAGGGTTCTACTTC. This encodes CASSPYGTGFYF.

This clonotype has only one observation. CDR3 sequence reads: CASREGGRQETQYF. The CDR3, as DNA: TGTGCCAGCAGGGAGGGGGGGCGGCAAGAGACCCAGTACTTC. The chain uses TRBV5-5 and TRBJ2-5, with D possibly being TRBD2 (7 bases). Germline V gene sequence: CDR1 SGHKS, CDR2 YYEKEE (reference sequence). The CDR3 is made up of 14 amino acids. Trimming shortened V by 5 bases and J by 2 bases, and 13 bases separated the two germline ends.

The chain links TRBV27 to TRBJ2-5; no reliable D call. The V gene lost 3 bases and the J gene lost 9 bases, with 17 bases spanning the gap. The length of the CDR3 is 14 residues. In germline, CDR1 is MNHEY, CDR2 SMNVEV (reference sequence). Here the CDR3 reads CASSFSVSWGSQYF. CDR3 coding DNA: TGTGCCAGCAGTTTCAGTGTGTCGTGGGGTTCCCAGTACTTC.

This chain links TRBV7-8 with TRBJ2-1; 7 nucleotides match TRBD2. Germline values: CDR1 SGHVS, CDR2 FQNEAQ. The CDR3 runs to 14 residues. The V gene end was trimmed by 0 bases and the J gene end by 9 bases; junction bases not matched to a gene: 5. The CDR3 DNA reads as TGTGCCAGCAGCTTAGCGGGGCGGGGGTTTGAGCAGTTCTTC. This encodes CASSLAGRGFEQFF. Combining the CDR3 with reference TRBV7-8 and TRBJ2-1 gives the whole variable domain GAGVSQSPRYKVAKRGQDVALRCDPISGHVSLFWYQQALGQGPEFLTYFQNEAQLDKSGLPSDRFFAERPEGSVSTLKIQRTQQEDSAVYLCASSLAGRGFEQFFGPGTRLTVL.

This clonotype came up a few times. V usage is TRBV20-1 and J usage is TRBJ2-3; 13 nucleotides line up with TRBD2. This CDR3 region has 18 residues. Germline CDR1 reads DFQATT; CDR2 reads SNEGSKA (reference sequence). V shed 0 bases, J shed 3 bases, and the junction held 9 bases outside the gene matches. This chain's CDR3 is CSARELRTSGGFTDTQYF. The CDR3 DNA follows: TGCAGTGCTAGAGAACTGCGGACTAGCGGGGGTTTTACAGATACGCAGTATTTT.

Here the CDR3 reads CASSRQGASADTQYF. The CDR3 coding sequence is TGTGCCAGCAGCAGACAGGGGGCGTCCGCAGATACGCAGTATTTT. The chain couples TRBV3-1 to TRBJ2-3, with TRBD1 identical over 10 bases. The V gene end was trimmed by 5 bases and the J gene end by 4 bases; junction bases not matched to a gene: 6. Per the germline V gene, CDR1 is LGHDT and CDR2 is YNNKEL (reference sequence). The CDR3 sequence is 15 residues long.

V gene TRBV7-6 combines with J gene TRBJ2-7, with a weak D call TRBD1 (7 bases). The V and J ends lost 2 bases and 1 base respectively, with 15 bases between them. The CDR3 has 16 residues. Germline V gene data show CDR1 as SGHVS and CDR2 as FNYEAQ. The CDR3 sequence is CASSLTPAGGSYEQYF. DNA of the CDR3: TGTGCCAGCAGCTTAACCCCGGCAGGGGGGTCCTACGAGCAGTACTTC. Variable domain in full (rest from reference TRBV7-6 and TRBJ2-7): GAGVSQSPRYKVTKRGQDVALRCDPISGHVSLYWYRQALGQGPEFLTYFNYEAQQDKSGLPNDRFSAERPEGSISTLTIQRTEQRDSAMYRCASSLTPAGGSYEQYFGPGTRLTVT.

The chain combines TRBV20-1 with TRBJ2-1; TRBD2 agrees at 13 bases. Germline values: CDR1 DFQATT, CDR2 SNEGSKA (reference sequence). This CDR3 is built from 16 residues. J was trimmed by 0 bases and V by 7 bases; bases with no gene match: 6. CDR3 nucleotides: TGCAGTGTTGGGACTAGCGGGATTAGCTCCTACAATGAGCAGTTCTTC. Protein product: CSVGTSGISSYNEQFF.

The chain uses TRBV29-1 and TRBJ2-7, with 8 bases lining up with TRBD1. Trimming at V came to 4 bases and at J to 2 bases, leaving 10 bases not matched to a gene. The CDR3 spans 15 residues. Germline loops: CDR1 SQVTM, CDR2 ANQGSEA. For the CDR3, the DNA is TGCAGCGTTGCGATCGCCAGGGGGCGACCCTACGAGCAGTACTTC. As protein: CSVAIARGRPYEQYF.

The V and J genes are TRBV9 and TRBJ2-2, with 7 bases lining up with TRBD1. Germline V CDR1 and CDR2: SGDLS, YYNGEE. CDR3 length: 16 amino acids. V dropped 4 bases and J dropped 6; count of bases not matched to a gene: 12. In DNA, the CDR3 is TGTGCCAGCAGCCCCCGTGGGGACAGAGGCGCCGGGGAGCTGTTTTTT. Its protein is CASSPRGDRGAGELFF.

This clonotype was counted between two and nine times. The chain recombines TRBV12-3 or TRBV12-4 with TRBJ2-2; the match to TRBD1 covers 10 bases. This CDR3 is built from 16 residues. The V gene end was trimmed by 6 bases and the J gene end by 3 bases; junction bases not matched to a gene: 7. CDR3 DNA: TGTGCCAGCAGCACCGCGACAGGGGGCTACACCGGGGAGCTGTTTTTT. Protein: CASSTATGGYTGELFF.

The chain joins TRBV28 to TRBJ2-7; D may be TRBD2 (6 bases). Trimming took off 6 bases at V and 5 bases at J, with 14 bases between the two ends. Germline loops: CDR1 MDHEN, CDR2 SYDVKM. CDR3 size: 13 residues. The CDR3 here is CASSSRDLHEQYF. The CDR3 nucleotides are TGTGCCAGCAGCTCGCGGGACCTGCACGAGCAGTACTTC.

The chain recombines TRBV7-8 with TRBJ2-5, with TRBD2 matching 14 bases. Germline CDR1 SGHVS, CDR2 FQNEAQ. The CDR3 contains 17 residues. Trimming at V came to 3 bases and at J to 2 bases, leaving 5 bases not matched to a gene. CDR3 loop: CASSLGTSGGPQETQYF. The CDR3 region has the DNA TGTGCCAGCAGCTTGGGGACTAGCGGGGGACCACAAGAGACCCAGTACTTC. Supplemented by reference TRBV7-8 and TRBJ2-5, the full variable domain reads GAGVSQSPRYKVAKRGQDVALRCDPISGHVSLFWYQQALGQGPEFLTYFQNEAQLDKSGLPSDRFFAERPEGSVSTLKIQRTQQEDSAVYLCASSLGTSGGPQETQYFGPGTRLLVL.

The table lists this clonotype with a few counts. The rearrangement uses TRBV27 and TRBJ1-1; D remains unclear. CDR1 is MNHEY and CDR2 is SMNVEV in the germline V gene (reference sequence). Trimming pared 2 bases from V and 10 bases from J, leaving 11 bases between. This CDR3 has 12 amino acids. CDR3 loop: CASSLPGGRAFF. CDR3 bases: TGTGCCAGCAGTTTACCGGGCGGACGAGCTTTCTTT.

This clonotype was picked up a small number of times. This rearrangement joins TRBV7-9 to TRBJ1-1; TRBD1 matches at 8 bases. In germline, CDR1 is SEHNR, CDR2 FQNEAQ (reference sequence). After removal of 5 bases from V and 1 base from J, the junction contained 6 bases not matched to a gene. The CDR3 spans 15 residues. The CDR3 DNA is TGTGCCAGCAGCCAAGGACAGGGTGGGAACACTGAAGCTTTCTTT. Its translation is CASSQGQGGNTEAFF.

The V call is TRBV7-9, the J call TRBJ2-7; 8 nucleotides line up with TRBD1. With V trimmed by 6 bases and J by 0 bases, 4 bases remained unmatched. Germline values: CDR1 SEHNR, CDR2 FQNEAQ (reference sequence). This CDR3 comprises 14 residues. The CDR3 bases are TGTGCCAGCAGTCCGGGACAGGTCTCCTACGAGCAGTACTTC. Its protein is CASSPGQVSYEQYF.

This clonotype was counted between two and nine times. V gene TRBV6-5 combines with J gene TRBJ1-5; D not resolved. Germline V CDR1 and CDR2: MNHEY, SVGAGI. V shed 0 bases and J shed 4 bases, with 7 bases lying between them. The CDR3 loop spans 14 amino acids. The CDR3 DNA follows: TGTGCCAGCAGTTACTCGCCGGGGAATCAGCCCCAGCATTTT. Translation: CASSYSPGNQPQHF.

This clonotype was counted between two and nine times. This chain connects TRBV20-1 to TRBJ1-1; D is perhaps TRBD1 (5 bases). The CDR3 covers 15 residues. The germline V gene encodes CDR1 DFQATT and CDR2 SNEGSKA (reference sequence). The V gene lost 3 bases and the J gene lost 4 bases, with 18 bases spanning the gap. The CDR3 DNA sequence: TGCAGTGCTAGGGGCGAGGGGCAGGTGGGCACTGAAGCTTTCTTT. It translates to CSARGEGQVGTEAFF.

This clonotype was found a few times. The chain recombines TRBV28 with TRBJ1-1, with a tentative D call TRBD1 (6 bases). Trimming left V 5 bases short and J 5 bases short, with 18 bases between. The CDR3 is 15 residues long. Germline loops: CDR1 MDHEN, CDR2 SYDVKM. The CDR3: CASSPPHRVETEAFF. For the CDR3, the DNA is TGTGCCAGCAGTCCTCCCCACAGGGTTGAGACTGAAGCTTTCTTT.

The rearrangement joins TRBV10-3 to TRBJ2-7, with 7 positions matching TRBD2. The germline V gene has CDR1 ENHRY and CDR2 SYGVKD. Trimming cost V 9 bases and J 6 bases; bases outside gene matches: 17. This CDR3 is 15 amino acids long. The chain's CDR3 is CAMGGEVTQFLEQYF. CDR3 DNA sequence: TGTGCCATGGGGGGGGAGGTAACCCAGTTCCTCGAGCAGTACTTC.

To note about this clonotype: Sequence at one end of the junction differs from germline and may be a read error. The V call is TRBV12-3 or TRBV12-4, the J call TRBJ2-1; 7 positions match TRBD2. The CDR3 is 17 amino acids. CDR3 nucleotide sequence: TGTGCCATCAGTCCACAGAATCTAGCGGTATTCTACAATGAGCAGTTCTTC. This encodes CAISPQNLAVFYNEQFF.

CDR3 in DNA: TGTGCCAGCAGTTATGACACCCTCTCCTACGAGCAGTACTTC. Translation: CASSYDTLSYEQYF. The chain is built from TRBV6-5 and TRBJ2-7; D not resolved. V was clipped by 3 bases and J by 0 bases, with 9 bases between them. Looked up from germline, CDR1 is MNHEY and CDR2 is SVGAGI. This CDR3 comprises 14 residues.